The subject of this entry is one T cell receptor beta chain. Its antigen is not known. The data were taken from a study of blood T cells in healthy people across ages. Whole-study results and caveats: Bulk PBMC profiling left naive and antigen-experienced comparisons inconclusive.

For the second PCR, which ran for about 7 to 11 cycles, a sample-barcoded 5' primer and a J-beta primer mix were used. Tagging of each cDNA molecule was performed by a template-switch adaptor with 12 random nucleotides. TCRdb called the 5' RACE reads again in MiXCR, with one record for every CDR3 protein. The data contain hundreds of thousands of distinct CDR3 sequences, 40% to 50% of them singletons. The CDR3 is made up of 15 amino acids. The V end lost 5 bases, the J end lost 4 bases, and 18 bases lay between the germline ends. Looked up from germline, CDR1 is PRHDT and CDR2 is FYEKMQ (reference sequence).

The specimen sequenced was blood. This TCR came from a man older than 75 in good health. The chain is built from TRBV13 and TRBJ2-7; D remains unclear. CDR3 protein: CASSTQEASSYEQYF. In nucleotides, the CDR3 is TGTGCCAGCAGCACCCAAGAGGCCTCCTCTTACGAGCAGTACTTC.